These T cell receptor beta chains were read from a single sample in a study of T cells in Graves' hyperthyroidism and ophthalmopathy. MiXCR was run by TCRdb on the multiplex PCR reads, yielding one entry per CDR3 protein. The data hold over 350,000 distinct CDR3 sequences, with more than 12% observed a single time. The sequencing sample was made of blood. These receptors were collected from a man aged 45-60 years with Graves' ophthalmopathy. Both conserved end residues are part of each CDR3. D genes are given only for firm matches. A clone size is listed for some rows: how often the clone was seen (once, few, many), or a class if it is expanded.

v_call	j_call	d_call	clone_size	cdr3_nt	cdr3_aa
TRBV20-1	TRBJ2-3	TRBD1	many	TGCAGTGCTAGTACAGGGGGCGCATCAGATACGCAGTATTTT	CSASTGGASDTQYF
TRBV10-3	TRBJ2-1	TRBD1	NA	TGTGCCATCGTCCGGGACAGGGGCAATTCCGCCCACAATGAGCAGTTCTTC	CAIVRDRGNSAHNEQFF
TRBV10-1	TRBJ2-3	TRBD1	NA	TGCGCCAGCAGTCCGGACAGGGTTCGCACAGATACGCAGTATTTT	CASSPDRVRTDTQYF
TRBV7-9	TRBJ2-1	NA	NA	TGTGCCAGCAGCCGTAGGGGGGACAGCTCCTACAATGAGCAGTTCTTC	CASSRRGDSSYNEQFF
TRBV28	TRBJ2-1	NA	NA	TGTGCCAGCAGGCTGGACAGACCCTACAATGAGCAGTTCTTC	CASRLDRPYNEQFF
TRBV29-1	TRBJ2-7	TRBD2	NA	TGCAGCGTGGCCAGCGGGGGCGCCGGGTCCTACGAGCAGTACTTC	CSVASGGAGSYEQYF
TRBV3-1	TRBJ2-3	NA	many	TGTGCCAGCAGCCAGGGGACTAGCACAGATACGCAGTATTTT	CASSQGTSTDTQYF
TRBV19	TRBJ2-2	NA	NA	TGTGCCAGTAGTATAGATCGGGGAGGGGAGCTGTTTTTT	CASSIDRGGELFF
TRBV5-1	TRBJ2-7	TRBD2	NA	TGCGCCAGCAGTTCTAGCGGGAGACCTGGGGAGCAGTACTTC	CASSSSGRPGEQYF
TRBV5-5	TRBJ2-7	TRBD2	once	TGTGCCAGCAGCTTCGCTAGCGGGAGTAGGTACGAGCAGTACTTC	CASSFASGSRYEQYF
TRBV6-1	TRBJ2-7	TRBD1	NA	TGTGCCAGCAGTGAATTTTACAGGGGGCGGTACGAGCAGTACTTC	CASSEFYRGRYEQYF
TRBV12-3/TRBV12-4	TRBJ2-2	NA	many	TGTGCCAGCAGTTTATCTTCTGGATACAACACCGGGGAGCTGTTTTTT	CASSLSSGYNTGELFF
TRBV20-1	TRBJ1-1	TRBD1	many	TGCAGTGCTAGACGGACAGGAGAAGCTTTCTTT	CSARRTGEAFF